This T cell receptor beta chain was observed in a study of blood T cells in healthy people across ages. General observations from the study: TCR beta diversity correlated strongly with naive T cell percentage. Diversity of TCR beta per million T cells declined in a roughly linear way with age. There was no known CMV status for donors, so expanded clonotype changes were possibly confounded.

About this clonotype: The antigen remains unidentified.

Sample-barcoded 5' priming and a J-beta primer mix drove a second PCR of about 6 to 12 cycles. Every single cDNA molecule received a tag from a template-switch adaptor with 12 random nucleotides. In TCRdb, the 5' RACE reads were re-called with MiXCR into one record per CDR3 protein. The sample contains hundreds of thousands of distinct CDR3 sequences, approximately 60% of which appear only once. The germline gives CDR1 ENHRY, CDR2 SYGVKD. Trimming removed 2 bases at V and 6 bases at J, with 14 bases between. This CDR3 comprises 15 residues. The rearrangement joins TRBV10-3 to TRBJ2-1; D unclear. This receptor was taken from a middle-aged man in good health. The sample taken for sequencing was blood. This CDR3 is CAISEARAQVNEQFF. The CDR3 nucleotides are TGTGCCATCAGTGAGGCTCGGGCCCAAGTCAATGAGCAGTTCTTC.